The entry below describes one TCR beta chain. One junction end disagrees with the germline gene, perhaps due to a read error. This record comes from a study of blood T cell repertoires in COVID-19. Overall study context: Samples of COVID-19 (acute and convalescent) were obtained from the United States, Italy and Spain. T cells, B-cell-depleted T cells, or PBMCs provided the cDNA or gDNA that served as material.

Germline V gene lookup returns CDR1 MNHNS and CDR2 SASEGT. This CDR3 is 20 amino acids long. In the original processing: Estimation of nucleated cell counts relied on the amplification of reference gene primers. TCRdb's copy holds only in-frame clones and misses some; the assay was immunoSEQ multiplex PCR. That table supplies the V and J calls and clone size; D and trimming were determined from the DNA. The sample contains 130,000 to 150,000 clones, approximately 80% of which appear only once. The material sequenced was peripheral blood. The chain uses TRBV6-1 and TRBJ1-5, with 8 positions matching TRBD1. This receptor was obtained from a woman over 75 with acute or convalescent COVID-19. The CDR3 sequence: CASSEEGQAIPRYSNQPQHF. CDR3 bases: TGTGCCAGCAGCGAAGAGGGACAGGCCATACCCCGATATAGCAATCAGCCCCAGCATTTT.